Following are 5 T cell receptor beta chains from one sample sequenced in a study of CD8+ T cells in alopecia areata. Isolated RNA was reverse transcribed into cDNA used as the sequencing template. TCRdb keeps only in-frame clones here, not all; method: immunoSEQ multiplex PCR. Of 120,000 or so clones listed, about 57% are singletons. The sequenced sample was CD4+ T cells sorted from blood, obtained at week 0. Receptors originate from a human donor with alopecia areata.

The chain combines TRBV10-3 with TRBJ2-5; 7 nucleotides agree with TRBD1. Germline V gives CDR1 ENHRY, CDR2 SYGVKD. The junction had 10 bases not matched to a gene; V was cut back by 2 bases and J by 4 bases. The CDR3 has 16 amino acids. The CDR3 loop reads CAISEPASGGTETQYF. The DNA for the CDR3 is TGTGCCATCAGTGAGCCAGCCTCAGGGGGAACAGAGACCCAGTACTTC.

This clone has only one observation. The CDR3 is CASRLQGNRLRGTEAFF. In DNA form, the CDR3 reads TGTGCCAGCAGGCTACAGGGGAACCGCCTACGAGGCACTGAAGCTTTCTTT. The rearrangement joins TRBV28 to TRBJ1-1, with TRBD1 matching over 7 bases. V trimming: 6 bases; J trimming: 4 bases; junction bases outside the gene matches: 17. Per germline, CDR1 MDHEN and CDR2 SYDVKM. There are 17 residues in the CDR3.

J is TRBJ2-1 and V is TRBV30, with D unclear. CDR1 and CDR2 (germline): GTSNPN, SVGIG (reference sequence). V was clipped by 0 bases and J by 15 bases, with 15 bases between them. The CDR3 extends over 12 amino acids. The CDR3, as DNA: TGTGCCTGGAGTGTACAACTGGGAAGTCGGTTCTTC. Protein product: CAWSVQLGSRFF.

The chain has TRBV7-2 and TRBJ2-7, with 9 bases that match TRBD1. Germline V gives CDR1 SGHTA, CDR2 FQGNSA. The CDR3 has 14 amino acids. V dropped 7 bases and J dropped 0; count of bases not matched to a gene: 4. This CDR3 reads CASTRTGASYEQYF. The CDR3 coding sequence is TGTGCCAGCACCAGGACAGGGGCCTCCTACGAGCAGTACTTC. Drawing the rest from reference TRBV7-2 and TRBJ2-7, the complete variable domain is GAGVSQSPSNKVTEKGKDVELRCDPISGHTALYWYRQSLGQGLEFLIYFQGNSAPDKSGLPSDRFSAERTGGSVSTLTIQRTQQEDSAVYLCASTRTGASYEQYFGPGTRLTVT.

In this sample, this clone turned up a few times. The CDR3 loop is CASKTANTGELFF. CDR3 DNA sequence: TGTGCCAGCAAGACAGCAAACACCGGGGAGCTGTTTTTT. This chain links TRBV7-2 with TRBJ2-2; possible D gene TRBD1, 5 bases. This CDR3 spans 13 amino acids. Looked up from germline, CDR1 is SGHTA and CDR2 is FQGNSA. Trimming took 7 bases from V and 2 from J, leaving 8 bases between them.